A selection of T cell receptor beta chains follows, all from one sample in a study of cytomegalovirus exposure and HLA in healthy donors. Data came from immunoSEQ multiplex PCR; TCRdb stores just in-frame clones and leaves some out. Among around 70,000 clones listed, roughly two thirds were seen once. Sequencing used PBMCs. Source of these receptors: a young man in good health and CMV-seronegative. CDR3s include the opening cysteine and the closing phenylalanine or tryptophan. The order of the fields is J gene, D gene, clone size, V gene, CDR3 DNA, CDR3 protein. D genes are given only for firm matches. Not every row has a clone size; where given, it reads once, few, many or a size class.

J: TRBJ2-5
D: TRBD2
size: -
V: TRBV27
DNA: TGTGCCAGCAGTTCGGCGGGGGTTCAAGAGACCCAGTACTTC
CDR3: CASSSAGVQETQYF

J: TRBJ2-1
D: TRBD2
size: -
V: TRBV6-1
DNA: TGTGCCAGCAGTGACCAGGGAGGGTTAATTGGCGAGCAGTTCTTC
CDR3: CASSDQGGLIGEQFF

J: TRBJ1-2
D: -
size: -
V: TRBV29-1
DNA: TGCAGCGTTGAGGACACTAACTATGGCTACACCTTC
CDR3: CSVEDTNYGYTF

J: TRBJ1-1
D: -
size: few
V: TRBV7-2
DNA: TGTGCCAGCAGCTTAGCGTCAGGGGCCGCTGAAGCTTTCTTT
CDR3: CASSLASGAAEAFF

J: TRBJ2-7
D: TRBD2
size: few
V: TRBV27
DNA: TGTGCCAGCAGTCCGCGCCGACTAGCGGACTACGAGCAGTACTTC
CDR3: CASSPRRLADYEQYF

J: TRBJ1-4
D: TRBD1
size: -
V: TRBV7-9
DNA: TGTGCCAGCAGCCGGGGACAGCTCAATGAAAAACTGTTTTTT
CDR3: CASSRGQLNEKLFF

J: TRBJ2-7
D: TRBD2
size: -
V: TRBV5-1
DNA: TGCGCCAGCAGCACCGGGACTAGCGGGGTTGTAACCTACGAGCAGTACTTC
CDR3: CASSTGTSGVVTYEQYF

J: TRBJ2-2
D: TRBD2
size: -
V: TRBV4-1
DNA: TGCGCCAGCAGCCAAGGGGCAGCGGGGGGCCATAACACCGGGGAGCTGTTTTTT
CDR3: CASSQGAAGGHNTGELFF

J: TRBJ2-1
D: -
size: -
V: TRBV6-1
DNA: TGTGCCAGCAGCGGACCGGGGTCCTCGGGGGAGCAGTTCTTC
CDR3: CASSGPGSSGEQFF

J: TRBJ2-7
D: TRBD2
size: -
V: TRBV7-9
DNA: TGTGCCAGCAGCCAGAGCGGGAGTTGGTACTTC
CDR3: CASSQSGSWYF

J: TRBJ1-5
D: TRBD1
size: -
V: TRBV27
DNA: TGTGCCAGCAAACAGGGGTTCAATCAGCCCCAGCATTTT
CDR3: CASKQGFNQPQHF

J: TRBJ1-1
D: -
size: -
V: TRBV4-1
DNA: TGCGCCAGCAGCCAAGAGCGGGGGAGGAACACTGAAGCTTTCTTT
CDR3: CASSQERGRNTEAFF

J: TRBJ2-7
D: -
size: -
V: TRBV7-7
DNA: TGTGCCAGCAGCTTACGCCCGATGGCGGGCGAGCAGTACTTC
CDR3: CASSLRPMAGEQYF

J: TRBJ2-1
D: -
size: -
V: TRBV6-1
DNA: TGTGCCAGCAGTGAGGGGACATCGTACAATGAGCAGTTCTTC
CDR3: CASSEGTSYNEQFF

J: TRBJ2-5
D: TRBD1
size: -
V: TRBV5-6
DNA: TGTGCCAGCAGATCATACAGGGGTGGCGAGACCCAGTACTTC
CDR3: CASRSYRGGETQYF

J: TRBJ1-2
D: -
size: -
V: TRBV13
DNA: TGTGCCAGCAGCTTAGATGCAGTTTCCTATGGCTACACCTTC
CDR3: CASSLDAVSYGYTF

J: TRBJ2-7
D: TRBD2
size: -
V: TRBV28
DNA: TGTGCCAGCAGGATTAGGGACTATGAGCAGTACTTC
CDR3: CASRIRDYEQYF

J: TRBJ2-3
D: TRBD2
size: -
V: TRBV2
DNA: TGTGCCAGCCGCGGGGGGGCTATAGATACGCAGTATTTT
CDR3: CASRGGAIDTQYF

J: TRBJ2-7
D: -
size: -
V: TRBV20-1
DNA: TGCAGTGCTAGACAGGGGGGCGAGCAGTACTTC
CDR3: CSARQGGEQYF

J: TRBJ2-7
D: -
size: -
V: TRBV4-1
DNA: TGCGCCAGCAGCAATCATAACAGACAGGTTTCCGAGCAGTACTTC
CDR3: CASSNHNRQVSEQYF

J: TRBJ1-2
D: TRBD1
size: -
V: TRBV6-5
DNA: TGTGCCAGCAGTATCGGGACAGCATATGGCTACACCTTC
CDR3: CASSIGTAYGYTF

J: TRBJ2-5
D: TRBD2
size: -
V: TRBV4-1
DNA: TGCGCCAGCAGCCAAGGGTATAGCGGGGGGGCTGGGGAGACCCAGTACTTC
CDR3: CASSQGYSGGAGETQYF

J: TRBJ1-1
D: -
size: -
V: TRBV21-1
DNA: TGTGCCAGCAGCAAAGTTGGCAGAATGAACACTGAAGCTTTCTTT
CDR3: CASSKVGRMNTEAFF

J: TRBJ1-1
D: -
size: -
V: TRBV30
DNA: TGTGCCTGGTCCTCGGGGGGAGGCGCTGAAGCTTTCTTT
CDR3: CAWSSGGGAEAFF

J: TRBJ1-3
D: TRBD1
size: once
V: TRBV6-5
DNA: TGTGCCAGCAGTTACTCGGGACAGGGGGCTGGAAACACCATATATTTT
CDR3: CASSYSGQGAGNTIYF

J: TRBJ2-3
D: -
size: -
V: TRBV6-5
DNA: TGTGCCAGCAGTTGGGGGCTAGCCGCAGATACGCAGTATTTT
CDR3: CASSWGLAADTQYF

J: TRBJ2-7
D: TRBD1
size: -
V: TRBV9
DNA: TGTGCCAGCAGCGTAGGGGACAGGGGCTACGAGCAGTACTTC
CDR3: CASSVGDRGYEQYF

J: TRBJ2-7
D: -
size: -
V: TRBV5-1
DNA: TGCGCCAGCAGCTTGGAGGGGGACGAGCAGTACTTC
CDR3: CASSLEGDEQYF

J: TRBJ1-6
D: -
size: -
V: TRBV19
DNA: TGTGCCAGTAGTATAGGGCAGGTGGATAATTCACCCCTCCACTTT
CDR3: CASSIGQVDNSPLHF

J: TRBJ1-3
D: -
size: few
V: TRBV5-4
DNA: TGTGCCAGCAGCATACAGAGCTCTGGAAACACCATATATTTT
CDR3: CASSIQSSGNTIYF

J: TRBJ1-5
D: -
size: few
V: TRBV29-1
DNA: TGCAGCGTTGCCTATACAGGGTATAGCAATCAGCCCCAGCATTTT
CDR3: CSVAYTGYSNQPQHF

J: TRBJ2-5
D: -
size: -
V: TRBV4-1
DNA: TGCGCCAGCAGCCAAGGGTACGCGGGGTCTCTGGAGACCCAGTACTTC
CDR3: CASSQGYAGSLETQYF

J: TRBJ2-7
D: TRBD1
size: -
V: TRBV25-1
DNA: TGTGCCAGCAGTGAACCAGGGGGCGCCCTTTCCGAGCAGTACTTC
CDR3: CASSEPGGALSEQYF

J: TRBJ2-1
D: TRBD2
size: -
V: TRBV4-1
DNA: TGCGCCAGCAGCCAAGAGGGAGCGCGGGGGGGCGGGTCGCTCAATGAGCAGTTCTTC
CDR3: CASSQEGARGGGSLNEQFF

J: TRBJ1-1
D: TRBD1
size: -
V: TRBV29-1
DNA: TGCAGCGCCGGGAGACAGGGATGGGAAGCTTTCTTT
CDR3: CSAGRQGWEAFF

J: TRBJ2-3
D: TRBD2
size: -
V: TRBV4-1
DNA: TGCGCCAGCAGCCAAGCTGGGGCGGGGGGGCCGGAAGATACGCAGTATTTT
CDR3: CASSQAGAGGPEDTQYF

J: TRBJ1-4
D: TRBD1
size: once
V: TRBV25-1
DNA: TGTGCCAGCAGTGGAGACAGGGTGTATGAAAAACTGTTTTTT
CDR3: CASSGDRVYEKLFF

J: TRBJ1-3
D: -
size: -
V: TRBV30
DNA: TGTGCCTGGCTGCAGGGGCGCTCTGGAAACACCATATATTTT
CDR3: CAWLQGRSGNTIYF

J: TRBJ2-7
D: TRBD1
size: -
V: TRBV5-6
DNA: TGTGCCAGCAGCCCAGCGACAGGGTGGTACGAGCAGTACTTC
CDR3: CASSPATGWYEQYF

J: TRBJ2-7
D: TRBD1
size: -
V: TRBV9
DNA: TGTGCCAGCAGCGTAGAAGAGAACTCCGGGACAGGGAGTCTATACTTC
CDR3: CASSVEENSGTGSLYF